This entry describes one T cell receptor (beta chain). Germline CDR1 and CDR2: SGHTA and FQGNSA. The CDR3 spans 16 residues. V lost 0 bases to trimming and J lost 0 bases, with 10 bases between them. Clones were sequenced by immunoSEQ multiplex PCR, and TCRdb holds only the in-frame ones, with some missing. The sample lists 60,000 or so clones, roughly 89% occurring once. The record originates from a study of technical replicates of blood from several donors. Sequenced material: PBMCs. The V call is TRBV7-2, the J call TRBJ2-3; tentative D call: TRBD2 (6 bases). This clonotype was sampled from a human donor in good health. Some clones in this sample may be carry-over from other donors' samples. This CDR3 is CASSLARGASTDTQYF. DNA of the CDR3: TGTGCCAGCAGCTTAGCGCGCGGGGCGAGCACAGATACGCAGTATTTT.